Listed here are 17 T cell receptor beta chains from one sample, sequenced in a study of blood T cell repertoires in COVID-19. Data came from immunoSEQ multiplex PCR; TCRdb stores just in-frame clones and leaves some out. The repertoire has a few hundred thousand clones, 70% to 90% of them found once; the top ten carry about 3%. Material for sequencing was peripheral blood. Receptor source: a man between 60 and 70 years old with acute or convalescent COVID-19.

V is TRBV21-1 and J is TRBJ1-3; the listed D gene, TRBD1, was not tested against the DNA. TRBV21-1 corresponds to a pseudogene. The CDR3 contains 17 residues. The CDR3 sequence: CASSKAETGQPGNTIYF. The CDR3 coding sequence is TGTGCCAGCAGCAAAGCGGAAACAGGGCAACCTGGAAACACCATATATTTT.

This chain uses TRBV5-8 with TRBJ1-6; D not resolved. Germline loops: CDR1 SGHTS, CDR2 YDEGEE. Trimming left V 2 bases short and J 7 bases short, with 10 bases between. This CDR3 contains 14 residues. The CDR3: CASSLDMENSPLHF. The DNA for the CDR3 is TGTGCCAGCAGCTTAGACATGGAAAATTCACCCCTCCACTTT.

The chain joins TRBV28 to TRBJ2-1, with a weak D call TRBD1 (5 bases). Trimming left V 4 bases short and J 0 bases short, with 16 bases between. CDR1 and CDR2 (germline): MDHEN, SYDVKM. This CDR3 has 17 amino acids. The CDR3 DNA sequence: TGTGCCAGCAGTTCCCTGCAGGGCAGTAGCTCCTACAATGAGCAGTTCTTC. This sequence encodes CASSSLQGSSSYNEQFF.

V and J are TRBV5-1 and TRBJ1-2, with D perhaps matching TRBD1 (6 bases). Germline lookup yields CDR1 SGHRS and CDR2 YFSETQ. Trimming cost V 3 bases and J 0 bases, with 12 bases left between them. The CDR3 length is 15 residues. DNA of the CDR3: TGCGCCAGCAGCTCACCGCCAGGGGCTAACTATGGCTACACCTTC. Its protein is CASSSPPGANYGYTF.

The chain combines TRBV5-1 with TRBJ1-3, with D possibly matching TRBD1 (5 bases). The CDR3 length is 14 residues. Trimming removed 1 base at V and 4 bases at J, with 9 bases between. Germline V gene sequence: CDR1 SGHRS, CDR2 YFSETQ. The chain's CDR3 is CASSLSGNGNTIYF. The CDR3 DNA reads as TGCGCCAGCAGCTTGTCAGGGAACGGAAACACCATATATTTT. The variable domain in full, with the rest retrieved from reference TRBV5-1 and TRBJ1-3, is KAGVTQTPRYLIKTRGQQVTLSCSPISGHRSVSWYQQTPGQGLQFLFEYFSETQRNKGNFPGRFSGRQFSNSRSEMNVSTLELGDSALYLCASSLSGNGNTIYFGEGSWLTVV.

The V and J genes are TRBV7-9 and TRBJ1-4; possibly TRBD1 for D (5 bases). The CDR3 sequence is 15 residues long. In germline, CDR1 is SEHNR, CDR2 FQNEAQ (reference sequence). The germline V and J ends were trimmed by 4 bases and 3 bases, with 12 bases remaining between them. CDR3 coding DNA: TGTGCCAGCAGCTCCCGGGGGAGGGCTAATGAAAAACTGTTTTTT. Translation: CASSSRGRANEKLFF. The full variable domain, rest sourced from reference TRBV7-9 and TRBJ1-4, is DTGVSQNPRHKITKRGQNVTFRCDPISEHNRLYWYRQTLGQGPEFLTYFQNEAQLEKSRLLSDRFSAERPKGSFSTLEIQRTEQGDSAMYLCASSSRGRANEKLFFGSGTQLSVL.

This chain uses TRBV2 with TRBJ2-2; 8 positions match TRBD2. Germline assignment: CDR1 SNHLY and CDR2 FYNNEI. This CDR3 spans 15 amino acids. Trimming took 6 bases from V and 0 from J; bases not matched to a gene: 3. The CDR3 coding sequence is TGTGCCAGCAGAAGAGCGGGGGCGAACACCGGGGAGCTGTTTTTT. Protein product: CASRRAGANTGELFF.

This clone was found a few times. The V gene is TRBV2, the J gene TRBJ1-6; 7 bases fit TRBD1. The germline V gene encodes CDR1 SNHLY and CDR2 FYNNEI. Germline trimming cut 4 bases from V and 7 bases from J; bases unmatched to any gene: 4. The CDR3 consists of 14 residues. In nucleotides, the CDR3 is TGTGCCAGCAGTGGACAGGGTGGGAATTCACCCCTCCACTTT. Its translation: CASSGQGGNSPLHF.

Notes on this clone: Other nucleotide sequences in the sample specify the same CDR3. The rearrangement joins TRBV6-6 to TRBJ2-5, with 7 bases aligning to TRBD1. The CDR3 length is 14 residues. Germline trimming cut 4 bases from V and 1 base from J; bases unmatched to any gene: 3. Germline CDR1 MNHNY, CDR2 SVGAGI (reference sequence). The CDR3 DNA follows: TGTGCCAGCAGTTCTCGACAGGGCCAAGAGACCCAGTACTTC. It translates to CASSSRQGQETQYF.

This clone has just one count. This rearrangement joins TRBV3-1 (or the pseudogene TRBV3-2) to TRBJ2-7; TRBD1 matches at 11 bases. The CDR3 contains 16 residues. Germline values: CDR1 LGHDT, CDR2 YNNKEL (reference sequence). J was trimmed by 0 bases and V by 4 bases; bases with no gene match: 5. CDR3 coding DNA: TGTGCCAGCAGCCCCTGGACAGGGGGCTTCTCCTACGAGCAGTACTTC. This gives the protein CASSPWTGGFSYEQYF.

The chain links TRBV5-1 to TRBJ2-7, with TRBD1 matching over 10 bases. The V segment lost 4 bases and the J segment 2 bases; nucleotides outside the gene matches: 18. CDR1 and CDR2 from the germline V gene are SGHRS and YFSETQ. The CDR3 is 19 amino acids. In nucleotides, the CDR3 is TGCGCCAGCAGCCCATATATGGGACAGGGGCGGAAGGGACCCTACGAGCAGTACTTC. Amino acids: CASSPYMGQGRKGPYEQYF. Full variable domain (remainder filled in from reference TRBV5-1 and TRBJ2-7): KAGVTQTPRYLIKTRGQQVTLSCSPISGHRSVSWYQQTPGQGLQFLFEYFSETQRNKGNFPGRFSGRQFSNSRSEMNVSTLELGDSALYLCASSPYMGQGRKGPYEQYFGPGTRLTVT.

The rearrangement links TRBV19 to TRBJ2-2, with 9 bases aligning to TRBD2. The CDR3 is made up of 16 amino acids. The germline V gene has CDR1 LNHDA and CDR2 SQIVND (reference sequence). The V segment lost 5 bases and the J segment 2 bases; nucleotides outside the gene matches: 6. The CDR3 here is CASSPGGGANTGELFF. The CDR3 DNA sequence: TGTGCCAGTAGTCCAGGCGGGGGGGCAAACACCGGGGAGCTGTTTTTT. Variable domain in full (rest from reference TRBV19 and TRBJ2-2): DGGITQSPKYLFRKEGQNVTLSCEQNLNHDAMYWYRQDPGQGLRLIYYSQIVNDFQKGDIAEGYSVSREKKESFPLTVTSAQKNPTAFYLCASSPGGGANTGELFFGEGSRLTVL.

The chain recombines TRBV7-3 with TRBJ2-3; 14 bases match TRBD2. Germline V lookup: CDR1 SGHTA, CDR2 FQGTGA. The CDR3 covers 18 residues. The J segment lost 2 bases and the V segment lost 1 base, leaving 5 bases of the junction unmatched. CDR3 loop: CASSLIGTSGGITDTQYF. Written as DNA, the CDR3 is TGTGCCAGCAGCTTAATAGGGACTAGCGGGGGAATCACAGATACGCAGTATTTT. Full variable domain (outside the CDR3, taken from reference TRBV7-3 and TRBJ2-3): GAGVSQTPSNKVTEKGKYVELRCDPISGHTALYWYRQSLGQGPEFLIYFQGTGAADDSGLPNDRFFAVRPEGSVSTLKIQRTERGDSAVYLCASSLIGTSGGITDTQYFGPGTRLTVL.

The rearrangement uses TRBV11-2 and TRBJ1-4; 8 positions match TRBD1. The germline V gene encodes CDR1 SGHAT and CDR2 FQNNGV. With V trimmed by 5 bases and J by 8 bases, 10 bases remained unmatched. The length of the CDR3 is 15 residues. The CDR3 is CASSPLGRGREKLFF. DNA of the CDR3: TGTGCCAGCAGCCCGCTGGGCAGGGGGCGGGAAAAACTGTTTTTT.

This chain joins TRBV3-1 (or the pseudogene TRBV3-2) and TRBJ1-6; 9 bases agree with TRBD1. The CDR3 spans 15 residues. Germline trimming cut 5 bases from V and 10 bases from J; bases unmatched to any gene: 9. Per the germline V gene, CDR1 is LGHDT and CDR2 is YNNKEL (reference sequence). The CDR3 region is CASSSRDRDGSPLHF. The CDR3 DNA sequence: TGTGCCAGCAGCTCCCGGGACAGGGACGGGTCACCCCTCCACTTT.

The chain is built from TRBV24-1 and TRBJ2-1; 11 bases fit TRBD1. J gave up 1 base and V 3 bases, and 7 bases lay outside the gene matches. The CDR3 is made up of 18 amino acids. Germline lookup yields CDR1 KGHDR and CDR2 SFDVKD. The CDR3 coding sequence is TGTGCCACCAGTGATCGGGGGGGGACAGGGGGATCCTACAATGAGCAGTTCTTC. This codes for CATSDRGGTGGSYNEQFF.

The chain combines TRBV15 with TRBJ2-7; tentatively, D is TRBD2 (5 bases). Germline loops: CDR1 LNHNV, CDR2 YYDKDF (reference sequence). The CDR3 loop spans 16 amino acids. The V and J ends lost 0 bases and 2 bases respectively, with 14 bases between them. CDR3 region: CATSRDPRTATYEQYF. DNA of the CDR3: TGTGCCACCAGCAGAGATCCCAGGACTGCGACCTACGAGCAGTACTTC.